The rows below give T cell receptor beta chains drawn from one sample of a study of T cells in Graves' hyperthyroidism and ophthalmopathy. TCRdb fed the multiplex PCR reads into MiXCR, producing one record per CDR3 protein. This table has about 640,000 distinct CDR3 sequences, roughly 15% appearing once. The sample consisted of blood. These TCRs come from a woman between 50 and 59 years old with Graves' ophthalmopathy. Both conserved end residues are part of each CDR3. D genes are given only for firm matches.

TRBV7-9 NA CASSSLGGRTDTQYF
TRBV30 NA CAWFRDIGTTEAFF
TRBV18 TRBD1 CASSPGTGAYEQYF
TRBV29-1 NA CSGRAGTEAFF
TRBV28 NA CASSDQYQPQHF
TRBV2 NA CASRDPGGGPGNIQYF
TRBV5-6 TRBD2 CASSRTSGRSSAKNIQYF
TRBV7-2 NA CASSLRQAQYF
TRBV15 NA CATSREKRNEQFF
TRBV15 TRBD1 CATSRGQLINQPQHF
TRBV7-2 NA CASSLGWRGNQPQHF
TRBV7-8 TRBD2 CASSLWREKTYEQYF
TRBV13 TRBD2 CASSLLAGAATYEQYF
TRBV29-1 NA CSATGPGAYEQYF
TRBV4-2 TRBD1 CASSHADRATYNEQFF
TRBV18 TRBD2 CASSPIRTSGDTGELFF
TRBV12-3/TRBV12-4 NA CASSWITGVGQPQHF
TRBV13 NA CASSPPGYYGYTF
TRBV5-6 TRBD2 CASSLGLAGFGTGELFF
TRBV7-2 NA CASSLDHASGELFF
TRBV6-2/TRBV6-3 TRBD1 CASSYIVFGQGRYSNQPQHF
TRBV28 NA CASSLGNGFREGNQPQHF
TRBV11-3 NA CASSLEVQGGGEQYF
TRBV2 NA CASSGQAQYF
TRBV4-2 TRBD1 CASSQAGQGICEQYF
TRBV28 NA CASSYSGTNTGELFF
TRBV28 NA CASSFAGSNQPQHF
TRBV11-1 NA CASSPQATMNTEAFF
TRBV29-1 NA CSVGSLNTEAFF
TRBV12-3/TRBV12-4 TRBD1 CASSLGADRAWAYEQYF
TRBV12-3/TRBV12-4 NA CASSLRRPGNQPQHF
TRBV4-3 TRBD2 CASSQDYTAGDTYEQFF
TRBV29-1 NA CSVVSGGNPGTQYF
TRBV6-1 TRBD1 CASSKRQGSETQYF
TRBV12-5 NA CASGYTGSHEQFF
TRBV20-1 NA CSATRPGTEAFF
TRBV18 NA CASSPAGEDGYTF
TRBV7-2 TRBD2 CASSSGTSLNNEQFF
TRBV30 NA CAWSVRWERDTGELFF
TRBV5-1 NA CASSATMDGGQYF
TRBV9 NA CASSVELGEQFF
TRBV15 NA CATSRLAAYEQYF
TRBV30 NA CAWSAETSYEQYF
TRBV6-1 NA CATKTGLITEAFF
TRBV7-2 TRBD1 CASSLGRTGGRETQYF